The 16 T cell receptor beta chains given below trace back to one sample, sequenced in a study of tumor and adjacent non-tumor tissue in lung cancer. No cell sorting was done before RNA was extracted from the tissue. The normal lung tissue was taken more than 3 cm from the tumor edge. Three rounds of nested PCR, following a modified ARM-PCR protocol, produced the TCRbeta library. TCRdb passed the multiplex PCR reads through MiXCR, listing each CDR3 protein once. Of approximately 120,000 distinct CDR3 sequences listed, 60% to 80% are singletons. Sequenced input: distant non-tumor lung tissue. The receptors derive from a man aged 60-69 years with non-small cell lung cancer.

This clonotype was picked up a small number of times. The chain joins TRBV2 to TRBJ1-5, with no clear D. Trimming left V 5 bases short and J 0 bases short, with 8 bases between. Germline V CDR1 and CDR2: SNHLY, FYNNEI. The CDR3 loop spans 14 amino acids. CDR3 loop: CASSSGHSNQPQHF. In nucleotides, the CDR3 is TGTGCCAGCAGTTCGGGCCATAGCAATCAGCCCCAGCATTTT.

The CDR3, as DNA: TGTGCCAGTACTTCCAAGATATACCAGGGAGGAACTGAAGCTTTCTTT. This encodes CASTSKIYQGGTEAFF. The rearrangement uses TRBV6-5 and TRBJ1-1; a possible D gene is TRBD1 (5 bases). This CDR3 spans 16 amino acids. The V and J ends lost 9 bases and 5 bases respectively, with 25 bases between them. In germline, CDR1 is MNHEY, CDR2 SVGAGI.

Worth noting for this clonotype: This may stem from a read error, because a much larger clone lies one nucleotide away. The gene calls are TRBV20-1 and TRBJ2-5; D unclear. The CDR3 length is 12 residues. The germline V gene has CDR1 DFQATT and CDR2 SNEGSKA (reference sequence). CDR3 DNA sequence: TGCAGTGCGGTCGAGAAAGGAGAGACCCACTACTTC. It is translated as CSAVEKGETHYF.

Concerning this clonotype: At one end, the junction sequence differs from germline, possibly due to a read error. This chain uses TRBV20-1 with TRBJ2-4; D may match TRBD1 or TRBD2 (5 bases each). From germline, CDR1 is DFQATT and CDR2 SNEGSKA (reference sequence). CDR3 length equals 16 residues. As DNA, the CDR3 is TGCACTGCTAGAGATCGCCGGACACTAGTCAAAAACATTCAGTACTTC. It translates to CTARDRRTLVKNIQYF.

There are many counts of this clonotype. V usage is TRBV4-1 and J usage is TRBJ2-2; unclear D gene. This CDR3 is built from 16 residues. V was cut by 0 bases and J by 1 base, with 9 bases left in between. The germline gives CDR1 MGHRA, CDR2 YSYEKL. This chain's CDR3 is CASSQELLRNTGELFF. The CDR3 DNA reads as TGCGCCAGCAGCCAAGAGTTATTGAGGAACACCGGGGAGCTGTTTTTT.

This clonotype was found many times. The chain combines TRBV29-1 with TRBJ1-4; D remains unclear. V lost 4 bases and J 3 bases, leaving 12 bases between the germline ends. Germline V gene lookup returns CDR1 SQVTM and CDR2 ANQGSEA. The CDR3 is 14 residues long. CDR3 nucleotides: TGCAGCGTTGCTGACCGGCGGGCTAATGAAAAACTGTTTTTT. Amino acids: CSVADRRANEKLFF.

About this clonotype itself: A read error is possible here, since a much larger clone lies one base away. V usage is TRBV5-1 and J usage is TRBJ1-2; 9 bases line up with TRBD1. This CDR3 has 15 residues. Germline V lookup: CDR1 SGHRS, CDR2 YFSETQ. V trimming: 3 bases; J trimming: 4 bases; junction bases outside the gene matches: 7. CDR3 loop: CASSWGQGPVYGYTF. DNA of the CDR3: TGCGCCAGCAGCTGGGGACAGGGCCCTGTCTATGGCTACACCTTC.

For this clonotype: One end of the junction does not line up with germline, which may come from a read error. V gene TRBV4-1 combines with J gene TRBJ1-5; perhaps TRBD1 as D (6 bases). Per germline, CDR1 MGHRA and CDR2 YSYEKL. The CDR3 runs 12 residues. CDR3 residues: CASNQGGQPQDF. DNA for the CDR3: TGCGCCAGCAACCAAGGGGGGCAGCCCCAGGATTTT.

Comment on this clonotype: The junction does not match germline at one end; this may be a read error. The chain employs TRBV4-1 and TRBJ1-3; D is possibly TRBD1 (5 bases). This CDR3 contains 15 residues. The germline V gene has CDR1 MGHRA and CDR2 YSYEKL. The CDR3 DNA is TGTGCCAGAAGAATGCAGGGACTCTCTGGAAACACCATATATTTT. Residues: CARRMQGLSGNTIYF.

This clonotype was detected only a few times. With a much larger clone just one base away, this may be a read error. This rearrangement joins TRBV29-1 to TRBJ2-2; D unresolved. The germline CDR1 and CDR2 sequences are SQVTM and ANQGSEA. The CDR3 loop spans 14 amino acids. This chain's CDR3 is CSVEGTTNAGELFF. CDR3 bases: TGCAGCGTTGAAGGCACGACGAACGCCGGGGAGCTGTTTTTT.

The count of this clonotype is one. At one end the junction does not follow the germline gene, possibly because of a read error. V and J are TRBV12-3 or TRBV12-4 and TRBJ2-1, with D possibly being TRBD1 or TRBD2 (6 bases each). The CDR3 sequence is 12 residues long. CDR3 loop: CVSSLMGGGRFF. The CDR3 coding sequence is TGTGTCAGCAGTTTAATGGGGGGCGGACGGTTCTTC.

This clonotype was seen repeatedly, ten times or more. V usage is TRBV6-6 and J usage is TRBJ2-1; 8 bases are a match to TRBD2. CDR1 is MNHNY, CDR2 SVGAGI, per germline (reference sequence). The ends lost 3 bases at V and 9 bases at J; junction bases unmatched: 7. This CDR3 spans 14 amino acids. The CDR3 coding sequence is TGTGCCAGCAGTTATCCAGGACTAGCCTCTGAGCAGTTCTTC. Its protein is CASSYPGLASEQFF.

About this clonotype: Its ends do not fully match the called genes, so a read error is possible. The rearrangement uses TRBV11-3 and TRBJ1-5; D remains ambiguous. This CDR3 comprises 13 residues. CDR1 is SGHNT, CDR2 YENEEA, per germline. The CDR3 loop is CASSSGSNQPQHF. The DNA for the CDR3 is TGTGCTAGCAGCTCGGGATCCAACCAGCCCCAGCATTTT.

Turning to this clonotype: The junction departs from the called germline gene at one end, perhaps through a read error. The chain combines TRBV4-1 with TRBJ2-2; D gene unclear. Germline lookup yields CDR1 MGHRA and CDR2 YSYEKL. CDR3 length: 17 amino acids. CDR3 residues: CASSRFLSWDYTGELFF. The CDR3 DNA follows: TGTGCCAGCAGCCGATTCCTGTCATGGGATTACACCGGGGAGCTGTTTTTT.

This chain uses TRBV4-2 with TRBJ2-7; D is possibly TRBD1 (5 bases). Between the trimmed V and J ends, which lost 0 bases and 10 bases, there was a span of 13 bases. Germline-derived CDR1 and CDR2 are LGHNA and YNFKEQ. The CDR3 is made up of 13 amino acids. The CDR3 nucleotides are TGTGCCAGCAGCCAAGAAAGACAGTACGGTCAGTACTTC. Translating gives CASSQERQYGQYF.

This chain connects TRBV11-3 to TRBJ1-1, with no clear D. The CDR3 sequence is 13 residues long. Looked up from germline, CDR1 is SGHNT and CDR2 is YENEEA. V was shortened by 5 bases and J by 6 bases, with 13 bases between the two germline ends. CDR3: CASSLQINSEAFF. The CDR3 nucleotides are TGTGCCAGCAGCCTCCAGATCAACTCTGAAGCTTTCTTT.